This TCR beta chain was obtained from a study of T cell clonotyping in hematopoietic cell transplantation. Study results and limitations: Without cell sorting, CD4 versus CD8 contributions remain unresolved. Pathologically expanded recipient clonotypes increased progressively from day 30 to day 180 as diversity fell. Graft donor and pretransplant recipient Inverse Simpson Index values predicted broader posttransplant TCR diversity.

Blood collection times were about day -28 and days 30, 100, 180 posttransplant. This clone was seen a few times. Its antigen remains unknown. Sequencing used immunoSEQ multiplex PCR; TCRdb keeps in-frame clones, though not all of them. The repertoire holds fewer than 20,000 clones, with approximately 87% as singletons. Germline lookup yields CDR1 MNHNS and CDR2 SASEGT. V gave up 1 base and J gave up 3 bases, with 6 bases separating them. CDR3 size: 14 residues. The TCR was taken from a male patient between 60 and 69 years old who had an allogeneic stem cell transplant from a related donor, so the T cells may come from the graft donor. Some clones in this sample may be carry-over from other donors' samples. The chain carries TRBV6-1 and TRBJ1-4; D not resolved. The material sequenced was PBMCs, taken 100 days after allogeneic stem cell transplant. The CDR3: CASSEGPANEKLFF. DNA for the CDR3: TGTGCCAGCAGTGAAGGCCCCGCTAATGAAAAACTGTTTTTT.